This TCR beta chain stems from a study of patients and donors after allogeneic stem cell transplantation. One entry per CDR3 protein, called by TCRdb with MiXCR from the RT-PCR reads. Of fewer than 75,000 distinct CDR3 sequences in the sample, more than 25% were seen once. The CDR3 is 14 residues long. V lost 8 bases to trimming and J lost 1 base, with 14 bases between them. Germline assignment: CDR1 MNHEY and CDR2 SMNVEV (reference sequence). The clonotype was recovered from a human donor who was either an allogeneic HSCT recipient or a stem cell or donor lymphocyte infusion donor (not recorded which). It is not recorded whose cells these are; they may come from a transplant donor. The chain has TRBV27 and TRBJ1-1; tentative D call: TRBD1 (6 bases). Material: blood, either unsorted or a sorted T cell fraction (not recorded which). The CDR3 reads CASYRTGPNTEAFF. The CDR3 DNA reads TGTGCCAGCTATAGAACAGGGCCGAACACTGAAGCTTTCTTT.